This T cell receptor beta chain is drawn from a study of low-dose radiotherapy and immunotherapy resistance in tumors. The CDR3 covers 15 residues. The ends were cut back, 3 bases at V and 5 bases at J, with 18 bases in the middle. Per germline, CDR1 DFQATT and CDR2 SNEGSKA (reference sequence). Stated time point: after trial treatment. Stated treatment: LDRT plus nivolumab, ipilimumab, low-dose cyclophosphamide and aspirin (RACIN trial). TRAV- and TRBV-specific primers, spanning alpha and beta chains, primed first-strand cDNA. Amplification, which lasted 15 to 20 PCR cycles, used a constant-region primer and V-primer adapter to amplify TCRs. TCRdb fed the reads into MiXCR, producing one record per CDR3 protein. The sample lists around 100,000 distinct CDR3 sequences, less than 25% occurring once. This clonotype was detected ten times or more.

The specimen comprised PBMCs, sampled after low-dose radiotherapy plus immunotherapy. This receptor was identified in a female donor with ovarian cancer. This chain uses TRBV20-1 with TRBJ2-3; a possible D gene is TRBD2 (6 bases). The CDR3 here is CSASGRKGLRDTQYF. The DNA for the CDR3 is TGCAGTGCTAGCGGGAGAAAAGGGTTGAGAGATACGCAGTATTTT.